This TCR beta chain was sequenced for a study of early T cells in non-severe SARS-CoV-2 infection (dated by TCRdb to about 2021). For the study in its entirety: Bulk RNA from unsorted whole blood was used for TCR sequencing, so alpha and beta chains could not be paired. On the study overall, not on this receptor specifically: Matching against VDJdb was skewed toward anti-spike CD8 responses, likely underestimated virus-specific expansions, and missed private and CD4 specificities.

The protocol used for the library was 5' RACE. The instrument was a NextSeq 500. In the TCR library protocol, unique molecular identifiers were attached to individual cDNA molecules to correct for PCR bias and sequencing error. Sequencing covered both TCR alpha and beta chains, and within each sample the abundances of alpha and beta sequences were tightly co-correlated. The authors' analysis ran thus. Decombinator V4 was used to annotate the V gene, J gene and CDR3 of the TCR sequences. Expanded TCRs were defined as changing significantly between any two time points under a Poisson model with p below 0.0001. TCR abundances were normalised to the total number of TCRs sequenced per sample and expressed as counts per million. TRAV1-2 paired with TRAJ12, TRAJ20 or TRAJ33 defined MAIT TCRs, while TRAV10 paired with TRAJ18 defined iNKT TCRs. VDJdb, accessed 1 November 2021, was searched for CMV, EBV and SARS-CoV-2 annotated TCRs, excluding TCRs annotated for multiple antigens. TCRdb reprocessed the public reads (quality trimming at Q25 with fastp, clone calling with MiXCR) and kept in-frame beta chains. Every distinct CDR3 protein forms one entry, paired with its most common genes and DNA. It is TCRdb's table, rather than the study itself, that gives the V and J calls and clone size. The table for this sample lists about 83,000 distinct CDR3 sequences; over 9.5% of them were counted only once. The ten biggest clones cover over 7% of the sample.

The study was a case-control design nested within a healthcare worker cohort in London, UK, with weekly nasopharyngeal swab PCR tests and blood sampling. Healthcare workers were recruited between 23 and 31 March 2020, during the week of the UK lockdown, and were followed weekly for up to roughly 15 weeks. V is pared back by 3 bases and J by 0 bases, with 9 bases lying between the germline termini. From the germline V gene, CDR1 is MGHRA and CDR2 is YSYEKL. CDR3 length: 15 amino acids, cysteine to phenylalanine. Only CDR3 DNA remains: 45 bases, in frame from the first base. About this clonotype itself: Its antigen is not yet known. The record has no base qualities; no much larger clone is one base away.

The receptor was isolated from an adult who was a healthcare worker with PCR-confirmed SARS-CoV-2 infection or an uninfected control (not recorded which). This specimen consisted of whole blood, obtained at baseline. The rearranged segments are TRBV4-1 and TRBJ2-1, with TRBD1 tentatively as D gene (6 bases match). The encoded CDR3 is CASSQGQNSYNEQFF. The DNA sequence follows: TGCGCCAGCAGCCAGGGACAAAACTCCTACAATGAGCAGTTCTTC.